This TCR beta chain was captured by sequencing in a study of T-cell memory formation after mild COVID-19. Looking at the study overall: Each donor largely had its own TCR clusters. Study-wide findings and caveats: For second-wave clones that peaked at day 37, SARS-CoV-2 specificity went unverified. Contracting CD4+ clones sat mainly in CM and EM; CD8+ in EMRA.

TCRdb reprocessed the 5' RACE reads via MiXCR and lists one record per CDR3 protein. The repertoire holds 380,000 or so distinct CDR3 sequences, roughly an eighth seen once, with about a fifth in the top ten. V was trimmed by 5 bases and J by 0 bases, leaving 7 bases between them. CDR3 length equals 13 residues. CDR1 is SGHRS, CDR2 YFSETQ, per germline. Worth noting for this clonotype: Its antigen is not known.

This chain links TRBV5-1 with TRBJ2-3; no clear D gene. This clonotype was obtained from a man younger than 30 who had mild COVID-19 (a few samples of this study predate the infection). Cell type and time point are not known. The sequenced material came from PBMCs or a T cell subset sorted from them (not recorded which). The CDR3 nucleotides read TGCGCCAGCAGATCTGGGAGCACAGATACGCAGTATTTT. Translation gives CASRSGSTDTQYF. Drawing the rest from reference TRBV5-1 and TRBJ2-3, the complete variable domain is KAGVTQTPRYLIKTRGQQVTLSCSPISGHRSVSWYQQTPGQGLQFLFEYFSETQRNKGNFPGRFSGRQFSNSRSEMNVSTLELGDSALYLCASRSGSTDTQYFGPGTRLTVL.